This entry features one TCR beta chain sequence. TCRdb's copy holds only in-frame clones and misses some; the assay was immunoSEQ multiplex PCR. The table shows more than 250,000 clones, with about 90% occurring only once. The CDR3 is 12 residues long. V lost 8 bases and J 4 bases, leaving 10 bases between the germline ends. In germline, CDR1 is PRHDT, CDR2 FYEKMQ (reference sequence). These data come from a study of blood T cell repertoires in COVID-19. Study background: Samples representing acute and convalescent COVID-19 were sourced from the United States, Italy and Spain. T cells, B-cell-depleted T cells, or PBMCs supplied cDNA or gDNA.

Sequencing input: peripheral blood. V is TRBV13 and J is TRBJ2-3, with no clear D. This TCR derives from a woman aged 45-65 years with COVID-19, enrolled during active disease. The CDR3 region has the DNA TGTGCCAGCGAACTTAGTCCAGATACGCAGTATTTT. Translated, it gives CASELSPDTQYF. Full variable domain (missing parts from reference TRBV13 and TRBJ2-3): AAGVIQSPRHLIKEKRETATLKCYPIPRHDTVYWYQQGPGQDPQFLISFYEKMQSDKGSIPDRFSAQQFSDYHSELNMSSLELGDSALYFCASELSPDTQYFGPGTRLTVL.